The rows below give T cell receptor beta chains drawn from one sample of a study of CD8 T cells in Susac syndrome. In TCRdb, the immunoSEQ multiplex PCR reads were re-called with MiXCR into one record per CDR3 protein. This table holds around 23,000 distinct CDR3 sequences, roughly 93% found once. The source material was CD8+ T cells from PBMCs. The origin of the receptors is a human donor with Susac syndrome. Both conserved end residues are part of each CDR3.

v_gene: TRBV6-5
j_gene: TRBJ1-2
CDR3aa: CASSLQGHYGYTF

v_gene: TRBV7-2
j_gene: TRBJ1-5
CDR3aa: CASSGYDKNSNQPQHF

v_gene: TRBV7-6
j_gene: TRBJ2-5
CDR3aa: CASRLLGTSDRETQYF

v_gene: TRBV7-8
j_gene: TRBJ2-3
CDR3aa: CASSDSTDTQYF

v_gene: TRBV7-8
j_gene: TRBJ2-2
CDR3aa: CASSDDVPSGGIGELFF

v_gene: TRBV29-1
j_gene: TRBJ2-1
CDR3aa: CSVEDKRTVSYNEQFF

v_gene: TRBV18
j_gene: TRBJ2-7
CDR3aa: CASSGDSSYEQYF

v_gene: TRBV9
j_gene: TRBJ2-5
CDR3aa: CASSVVAANHQETQYF

v_gene: TRBV19
j_gene: TRBJ2-5
CDR3aa: CASSGYGASGETQYF

v_gene: TRBV6-2/TRBV6-3
j_gene: TRBJ1-2
CDR3aa: CASSYLTGNGYTF

v_gene: TRBV6-5
j_gene: TRBJ1-2
CDR3aa: CASSEGQGMDYGYTF

v_gene: TRBV4-3
j_gene: TRBJ2-3
CDR3aa: CASSQRLSTDTQYF

v_gene: TRBV6-2/TRBV6-3
j_gene: TRBJ1-1
CDR3aa: CAILTPSEAFF